This T cell receptor beta chain is from a study of T cell repertoires in cytomegalovirus infection (dated by TCRdb to the late 2010s). In the study overall: Recently identified HLA-C-restricted CMV epitopes, whose presentation resists viral immunomodulation, were targeted by peptide stimulations together with well-studied HLA-B-restricted epitopes. Donor HLA type was relevant to the analysis, as public TCR beta signatures indicated carriage of CMV infection together with the matching HLA type. Overall study outcomes, separate from this receptor: Cumulative frequency of public TCR beta family members discriminated carriers of CMV infection plus the relevant HLA type in this cohort and an independent approximately 340-donor cohort. The ex vivo response was dominated by HLA-C-restricted CMV-specific TCR beta clonotypes, which also provided the single most frequent clonotype in two of eight donors.

Data came from an Illumina HiSeq 1500. TCRdb ran its own pipeline on the public reads, namely fastp trimming at Q25 and MiXCR clone calling, and kept in-frame beta chains. Identical CDR3 protein sequences are pooled into one entry, listed with their most common genes and DNA. Recorded for this sample are around 360,000 distinct CDR3 sequences; roughly 36% of them occurred a single time. About 13% of the sample is taken by the ten largest. This sample's treatment or condition label indicates: in vitro stimulation with specific CMV peptide epitopes to enrich CMV-specific T cells. Regarding this clonotype: Its antigen is unknown. Base qualities are not at hand, and no much larger clone is one base apart.

This TCR came from a human donor in good health (CMV status not recorded). Some clones in this sample may be carry-over from other donors' samples. The sequencing here drew on cultured PBMCs, taken from culture after CMV antigen stimulation.

The CDR3 protein is CASSPTGGGQPQHF. The nucleotide sequence is TGTGCCAGCAGTCCTACAGGAGGAGGGCAGCCCCAGCATTTT. The chain links TRBV12-3 or TRBV12-4 with TRBJ1-5; tentative D gene TRBD1, with 5 bases matching. The germline ends are 15 bases apart after V is trimmed by 5 bases and J by 7 bases. From the cysteine up to the phenylalanine, the CDR3 has a length of 14 residues. The entry retains the CDR3 DNA only, 42 bases that are in frame from base 1.